The TCR beta chain under discussion was sequenced for a study of cytomegalovirus exposure and HLA in healthy donors listed by TCRdb under 2017. With regard to the full study: In an earlier analysis of 587 of the donors, 250 to 350 Gb of sequence data and 90 million to 130 million unique TCR beta sequences from roughly 200 million T cells were reported. An early release that covered 500 to 800 HLA-typed donors contained approximately 300 gigabases of sequencing data and approximately 85 million unique TCR sequences. Of the 398 genotyped donors, less than 90% were placed in the genetic ancestry cluster associated with self-reported Caucasian donors. The aim of the study was to test whether cataloging public T cell receptors could identify signatures of past pathogen exposure. The study profiled the T cell repertoires of approximately 700 subjects by immunosequencing and related them to cytomegalovirus serostatus. A separate validation cohort of roughly 120 different subjects was used in addition to the roughly 700-subject first cohort. High-throughput TCR immunosequencing, statistical association of individual TCRs with disease status, and machine learning were combined to predict cytomegalovirus infection status. A later analysis re-analyzed previously published TCR beta repertoires from 500 to 700 donors and added high-resolution HLA genotyping to study TCR occurrence patterns. Rather than using new phenotypic data, the later analysis identified candidate immune exposures from TCR beta sequences and from how often those sequences occurred across donors. An earlier analysis of around 640 of the donors used high-throughput TCR beta sequencing to judge whether each TCR beta V gene segment behaved as functional or pseudogenic. Donor age, sex, ethnicity and CMV serostatus were collected together with the repertoire data. A later genetic analysis took genome-wide SNP genotypes for about 55% of the roughly 670 donors and used that subset as a discovery cohort. All discovery cohort repertoires had been generated using a single sequencing platform. HLA typing included class I and class II loci at four-digit resolution. The number of donors typed differed by locus, with 629-630 for A, B, C, DRB1 and DQB1, approximately 500 for DQA1, over 600 for DPA1, and around 430 for DPB1. Roughly five DR-DQ haplotypes were handled as single units for association and clustering because linkage in the cohort was strong. Among over 350 genotyped donors of the cohort, an average of about 240,000 unique TCR beta nucleotide sequences were sequenced per donor, roughly 20% of them non-productive. Points the paper makes about the study in general: Compared with the approximately 600-donor mean, donors in an Asian-associated ancestry cluster had fewer N-insertions in productive TCRs, according to a later genetic analysis. Sequencing depth was assumed to be roughly uniform across donors in the presence/absence analyses, though that assumption may not hold. In a later analysis, HLA-associated TCR beta chains were found to be more clonally expanded and to have lower generation probabilities than equally common non-associated chains. Some IMGT-functional V segments, including TRBV6-2 and TRBV6-3, could not be distinguished by the 87-base-pair reads and were therefore excluded. A later analysis found that most CMV-associated TCR beta chains appeared HLA-restricted, with HLA associations seemingly driven largely by CMV exposure. In vitro tests confirmed that a few of the cytomegalovirus-associated TCR beta chains recognize cytomegalovirus antigens. HLA typing was unavailable for some donors at each locus, so association tests used only the typed subset. In a later analysis, the rate of TCR association differed among HLA loci, with DRB1 alleles having the most associated TCRs and HLA-C alleles having the fewest. For the cohort, immune exposure information was limited to CMV serostatus. Correlated functional status among segregating V segments might reflect linkage disequilibrium, but an unknown experimental factor could not be ruled out. The study listed 150 to 200 TCR beta chains as associated with cytomegalovirus. A later genetic analysis associated a missense DCLRE1C variant with V-gene and J-gene trimming of TCR beta chains, and an independent cohort replicated the association. In both the original and validation cohorts, the classifier was reported to diagnose cytomegalovirus status with high specificity and sensitivity. Because counts were too low, seventeen rarely observed V segments, including chromosome 9 orphons, were left out of the earlier analysis of some 640 of the donors. When HLA alleles, especially DR and DQ, strongly co-occurred, attributing TCR associations to individual alleles was difficult. The cohort was sequenced for TCR beta chains only, and without alpha or paired-chain data the features that could be detected were limited. According to the authors, the approach could potentially be generalized to other disease states and immunological phenotypes. A cluster of highly shared sequence variants was judged likely to represent a technical artifact of the sequencing pipeline. In an earlier analysis of some 640 of the donors, most TCR beta V segments were observed in productive rearrangements about 87% or about 30% of the time, broadly matching IMGT annotations. Several of the top co-occurrence clusters appeared to be linked to parvovirus B19, influenza, CMV and Epstein-Barr virus, according to a later analysis. A further reported finding was that TCR beta sequences accurately predicted the HLA-A and HLA-B alleles for most subjects in the first cohort. Specific HLA alleles were associated with over 15,000 TCR beta sequences at a false discovery rate of 0.05 in a later analysis. Across donors, most TCR sequences were observed very rarely, whereas some public TCRs were present in many individuals.

The cohort comprised 666 healthy bone marrow donors. At the time of sampling, all cohort members were nominally healthy, though unrecorded immune exposures were likely present. The donor tested CMV seropositive, placing the donor among the approximately 290 seropositive members of the cohort. Each donor provided a peripheral blood sample, and peripheral blood mononuclear cells were used for TCR beta sequencing. The Qiagen DNeasy Blood Extraction Kit was used to extract genomic DNA from the blood cell samples. The CDR3 spans 21 residues, from the cysteine through the phenylalanine. The DNA shown is the 63-base CDR3, in frame from base 1. CDR1 and CDR2 are read off the germline V gene as SGHRS and YFSETQ. For this chain, trimming is 0 bases at the V end and 2 bases at the J end, and the number of junction bases without a gene match is 18. The library was produced with the immunoSEQ multiplex PCR assay. A mixture of 60 forward primers for TCR Vbeta segments and 13 reverse primers for TCR Jbeta segments was used in the multiplex PCR. Amplification of the CDR3 region of rearranged TCR beta genes was performed with a multiplex PCR assay on genomic DNA. The Illumina HiSeq System was used to sequence the amplified TCR beta libraries as 87-base-pair reads. The authors processed their data as follows. In a later analysis, roughly 80 million unique TCR beta chains were counted across the 666 repertoires, and approximately 11 million of these chains were shared by at least two donors. To remove PCR and sequencing errors, raw reads were error-corrected and collapsed into unique sequences using a nearest-neighbor algorithm that merged closely related sequences. Alignment of CDR3 sequences to IMGT reference sequences was used to assign V, D and J gene segments. For a sequence to be retained, a match of at least six nucleotides to both a V gene segment and a J gene segment was required. A rearrangement was called productive if the CDR3 had no stop codons and remained in frame with V and J, and every other rearrangement was called non-productive. CDR3 was defined by IMGT convention, running from the second conserved V-encoded cysteine to the conserved J-encoded phenylalanine. The earlier analysis of some 600 of the donors excluded sequences that lacked an unambiguous match to a single V gene segment. An earlier analysis of some 500 of the donors classified V segments as functional when productive rearrangements were above 56.7% and as segregating when the standard deviation between donors was above 5%. To diagnose cytomegalovirus status from the catalog of TCR beta chain sequences, a statistical classification framework was built. In a later analysis, V and J genes were assigned by comparing TCR nucleotide sequences against IMGT/GENE-DB human TR gene sequences. A later analysis assigned CDR3 sequences and most-parsimonious VDJ recombination scenarios with the TCRdist pipeline. In a later analysis, each TCR beta chain was defined by its CDR3 amino acid sequence together with its V-gene family, and reads without a unique V-gene family were excluded. As a way to deal with suspected cross-contamination and a sequencing artifact, a later analysis dropped roughly 620 nucleotide sequences that were highly shared and had low generation probability. A later analysis calculated a clonal expansion index for each public chain from normalized within-repertoire ranks of inferred template counts. In a later analysis, generation probabilities were computed with a VDJ recombination model fitted to out-of-frame rearrangements, and the resulting probabilities were checked against IGoR. In a later analysis, TCR-TCR, TCR-HLA and TCR-CMV co-occurrence was scored with hypergeometric tests, and a repertoire-size bias correction was applied to TCR pairs. In a later analysis, false discovery rates were estimated by permuting HLA or CMV assignments 20 times. A later analysis grouped co-occurring TCRs with DBSCAN, adding TCRdist sequence similarity when clustering within HLA-allele-positive subsets. Co-occurrence clustering excluded repertoires with fewer than 30,000 or more than 120,000 public chains, plus five with anomalous nucleotide sharing. As stored in TCRdb, this immuneACCESS dataset retains in-frame rearrangements with V and J assigned. A fraction of the clones does not appear; measured against another copy, unresolved V genes explain less than half of the discrepancy, and the remainder lacks a known reason. Clone size and V and J calls were adopted from that table, with D and trimming inferred from the DNA. Recorded for this sample are roughly 190,000 clones; around 76% of them occurred a single time. Roughly 1.9% of the sample lies in the top ten.

Concerning this clone itself: What antigen it recognizes has not been identified. Per-nucleotide qualities are absent, and no much larger clonotype sits a single base away.

The TCR comes from a woman aged 25 to 39 in good health and CMV-seropositive. In this chain, TRBV5-1 is recombined with TRBJ2-3, with 10 bases aligning to TRBD2. The sequencing input was PBMCs. The encoded CDR3 is CASSLGWSGRAGKPVTDTQYF. The sequenced DNA is TGCGCCAGCAGCTTGGGCTGGAGCGGGAGGGCCGGGAAACCAGTCACAGATACGCAGTATTTT. Beyond the CDR3, the reference TRBV5-1 and TRBJ2-3 genes provide the residues; the full variable domain reads: KAGVTQTPRYLIKTRGQQVTLSCSPISGHRSVSWYQQTPGQGLQFLFEYFSETQRNKGNFPGRFSGRQFSNSRSEMNVSTLELGDSALYLCASSLGWSGRAGKPVTDTQYFGPGTRLTVL.